This TCR beta chain was sequenced for a study of blood T cell repertoires in COVID-19. In the original analysis: Reference gene primers were amplified, and this amplification served to estimate nucleated cell counts. Produced via immunoSEQ multiplex PCR; TCRdb's table is partial and in-frame only. V and J calls and clone size are as listed in that table; D and trimming were resolved from the DNA. The repertoire consists of hundreds of thousands of clones, with approximately 86% occurring once and the leading ten covering around 1.6%. This clone was counted a single time. Germline trimming cut 2 bases from V and 3 bases from J; bases unmatched to any gene: 3. CDR3 length equals 14 residues. Germline V gene sequence: CDR1 MDHEN, CDR2 SYDVKM. Self-reported history from a screening survey and questionnaire set each donor's cohort. Donors in Cohort 3 who had recovered were those with two negative PCRs, healthcare professional clearance, or resolution of their symptoms.

The sequenced sample consisted of PBMCs or T cells enriched from blood (not recorded which). The receptor comes from a woman in her forties or fifties who had recovered from COVID-19. This chain uses TRBV28 with TRBJ2-7; 8 nucleotides align to TRBD2. The CDR3 region has the DNA TGTGCCAGCAGTTTACGCGGGAGGCTCTACGAGCAGTACTTC. Translating it yields CASSLRGRLYEQYF. Full variable domain (remainder filled in from reference TRBV28 and TRBJ2-7): DVKVTQSSRYLVKRTGEKVFLECVQDMDHENMFWYRQDPGLGLRLIYFSYDVKMKEKGDIPEGYSVSREKKERFSLILESASTNQTSMYLCASSLRGRLYEQYFGPGTRLTVT.